Following are 13 T cell receptor beta chains from one sample sequenced in a study of CXCR3-negative and CXCR3-positive naive CD8 T cells. Study-wide points: CXCR3-negative naive cells had less hydrophobic TRB CDR3s than did CXCR3-positive naive cells.

It was by 5' RACE with UMI labels that the TRB cDNA libraries were prepared. TCRdb reprocessed the 5' RACE reads, keeping one entry per CDR3 protein, no DNA. The sample has tens of thousands of distinct CDR3 sequences, and its top ten clones hold roughly 0.62%. These receptors have no known antigen. The sequencing sample was made of naive CXCR3+ CD8+ T cells from blood. The sample's subset: CD45RO-CCR7+CD27+CD95- naive CD8+ T cells expressing CXCR3 (TNR3+). The receptors stem from a human donor in good health. Some clones in this sample may be carry-over from other donors' samples.

This chain connects TRBV28 to TRBJ2-3; TCRdb lists TRBD2, though no DNA is available to test this call. Germline CDR1 reads MDHEN; CDR2 reads SYDVKM. This CDR3 is 16 amino acids long. The CDR3 sequence is CASALLHAVGTDTQYF.

V and J are TRBV29-1 and TRBJ2-1; no DNA is available, so the TRBD2 call from TCRdb remains unchecked. The germline CDR1 and CDR2 sequences are SQVTM and ANQGSEA. The CDR3 extends over 12 amino acids. The CDR3 loop is CSVEREGNEQFF.

J is TRBJ1-2 and V is TRBV7-9. CDR1 and CDR2 (germline): SEHNR, FQNEAQ (reference sequence). The CDR3 is 13 residues long. The CDR3 region is CASSLDGNYGYTF.

This sequence joins TRBV21-1 and TRBJ1-5; TCRdb reports TRBD1, a call that lacks DNA to check it against. TRBV21-1 is reported as a pseudogene. This CDR3 contains 14 residues. CDR3: CASSNHHGTGGEHF.

V gene TRBV7-2 combines with J gene TRBJ2-7; the TCRdb D gene call, TRBD1, has no DNA to confirm it. The CDR3 has 13 amino acids. Germline CDR1 is SGHTA and CDR2 is FQGNSA. The CDR3 protein is CASSFGQEYEQYF.

This chain joins TRBV2 and TRBJ2-7; TCRdb indicates TRBD2, and absent DNA this call remains unverified. CDR1 is SNHLY and CDR2 is FYNNEI in the germline V gene. This CDR3 region has 17 residues. The CDR3 sequence: CAHEGDNKGQTTYEQYF.

The chain links TRBV12-3 or TRBV12-4 to TRBJ2-5. The CDR3 has 15 amino acids. CDR3 sequence reads: CASRLNTYTQETQYF.

The CDR3: CSVEESLTTDTQYF. The chain links TRBV29-1 to TRBJ2-3. The CDR3 contains 14 residues. Germline V gene lookup returns CDR1 SQVTM and CDR2 ANQGSEA.

The chain couples TRBV12-3 or TRBV12-4 to TRBJ2-1; TCRdb's D call of TRBD2 is untestable without DNA. The CDR3 loop spans 15 amino acids. CDR3 in amino acids: CASSLATTRAGWQFF.

V gene TRBV28 combines with J gene TRBJ1-2. Germline CDR1 reads MDHEN; CDR2 reads SYDVKM. This CDR3 comprises 14 residues. The CDR3 loop is CASSPPSSFYGYTF.

The CDR3 sequence is CSVWSDTGELFF. The chain combines TRBV29-1 with TRBJ2-2. The CDR3 is made up of 12 amino acids. Germline V lookup: CDR1 SQVTM, CDR2 ANQGSEA.

The CDR3: CASFLGGELFF. V is TRBV7-6 and J is TRBJ2-2. CDR1 is SGHVS and CDR2 is FNYEAQ in the germline V gene. CDR3 length: 11 residues.

The V and J genes are TRBV20-1 and TRBJ1-2; the D call of TRBD1 rests on TCRdb alone, since no DNA is present to check it. From germline, CDR1 is DFQATT and CDR2 SNEGSKA (reference sequence). The CDR3 is made up of 13 amino acids. CDR3 region: CSARAGTAYGYTF.